This TCR beta chain appears in the sequencing data of a study of early T cells in non-severe SARS-CoV-2 infection. Study-level findings and limits: Database matching using VDJdb favored anti-spike CD8 responses, with private and CD4 specificities left missing.

TCRdb analysed the 5' RACE reads with MiXCR anew, one entry per CDR3 protein. There are approximately 66,000 distinct CDR3 sequences in the sample; roughly an eighth occur only once, and 5.2% lies in the top ten. This clonotype was seen a handful of times. Its target is not known. V gave up 0 bases and J gave up 9 bases, with 13 bases separating them. The CDR3 sequence is 14 residues long. CDR1 and CDR2 (germline): SGHAT, FQNNGV. The clonotype was recovered from an adult who was a healthcare worker with PCR-confirmed SARS-CoV-2 infection or an uninfected control (not recorded which). The sequencing sample was made of whole blood. The rearrangement joins TRBV11-2 to TRBJ2-3; possibly TRBD1 for D (6 bases). DNA for the CDR3: TGTGCCAGCAGCTTAGAAGGCAGGGGCCTCACGCAGTATTTT. It encodes CASSLEGRGLTQYF.